The 19 T cell receptor beta chains below come from one sample, sequenced in a study of identical twins. TCRdb fed the 5' RACE reads into MiXCR, producing one record per CDR3 protein. The sample holds 300,000 to 400,000 distinct CDR3 sequences, 9% to 10% seen once. The source material was naive T cells sorted from blood. The origin of the receptors is a woman in her 50s in good health.

This clonotype was counted only a few times. The chain links TRBV27 to TRBJ2-1, with TRBD2 identical over 13 bases. With V trimmed by 3 bases and J by 7 bases, 9 bases remained unmatched. Germline assignment: CDR1 MNHEY and CDR2 SMNVEV (reference sequence). The length of the CDR3 is 17 residues. CDR3 DNA sequence: TGTGCCAGCAGTTTTTACCCCCTGGGACTAGCGGGAAATGAGCAGTTCTTC. It translates to CASSFYPLGLAGNEQFF.

This clonotype was counted a few times. The rearrangement uses TRBV15 and TRBJ2-5, with a weak D call TRBD1 (7 bases). With 6 bases removed from V and 5 bases from J, the gap between germline ends came to 13 bases. Germline CDR1 reads LNHNV; CDR2 reads YYDKDF (reference sequence). This CDR3 has 13 amino acids. Written as DNA, the CDR3 is TGTGCCACCAGAACCAGGGGGGCCGAGACCCAGTACTTC. Translation gives CATRTRGAETQYF.

The V call is TRBV6-1, the J call TRBJ1-1; TRBD1 is a possible D gene (6 bases). Per the germline V gene, CDR1 is MNHNS and CDR2 is SASEGT. This CDR3 comprises 13 residues. V was shortened by 5 bases and J by 9 bases, with 16 bases between the two germline ends. The CDR3 DNA follows: TGTGCCAGCAGTACCGGACAGATTGAGAAAGCTTTCTTT. Its protein is CASSTGQIEKAFF.

This clonotype has ten or more counts. This chain connects TRBV12-3 or TRBV12-4 to TRBJ2-5, with TRBD2 as a possible D gene (6 bases). V lost 2 bases to trimming and J lost 1 base, with 17 bases between them. The CDR3 sequence is 17 residues long. The CDR3 sequence is CASSLNGAGSPQETQYF. For the CDR3, the DNA is TGTGCCAGCAGTTTAAATGGAGCGGGCTCGCCCCAAGAGACCCAGTACTTC.

The chain employs TRBV7-6 and TRBJ2-1; weak D call: TRBD2 (5 bases). The CDR3 is 12 amino acids. V was clipped by 5 bases and J by 10 bases, with 12 bases between them. Germline CDR1 and CDR2: SGHVS and FNYEAQ. The DNA for the CDR3 is TGTGCCAGCAGCCTCTCGGGGAGCGAGCAGTTCTTC. Protein: CASSLSGSEQFF.

This clonotype has only a few counts. This chain uses TRBV29-1 with TRBJ2-1; 9 bases match TRBD2. Trimming took 7 bases from V and 5 from J; bases not matched to a gene: 6. This CDR3 is built from 13 residues. Germline lookup yields CDR1 SQVTM and CDR2 ANQGSEA. CDR3 protein: CSGSGRYDNEQFF. The CDR3 bases are TGCAGCGGTAGCGGGAGATACGACAATGAGCAGTTCTTC.

This clonotype was picked up a small number of times. This chain connects TRBV2 to TRBJ1-1, with 7 nucleotides matching TRBD1. This CDR3 has 15 amino acids. Per the germline V gene, CDR1 is SNHLY and CDR2 is FYNNEI. V dropped 1 base and J dropped 5; count of bases not matched to a gene: 7. CDR3 sequence reads: CASSEGTGDWTEAFF. CDR3 sequence (DNA): TGTGCCAGCAGTGAAGGCACAGGGGATTGGACTGAAGCTTTCTTT.

The V and J genes are TRBV3-1 and TRBJ2-5; D is unclear. V was cut by 0 bases and J by 4 bases, with 15 bases left in between. The germline V gene encodes CDR1 LGHDT and CDR2 YNNKEL (reference sequence). CDR3 length: 16 amino acids. CDR3 sequence: CASSQDLSSSGETQYF. DNA for the CDR3: TGTGCCAGCAGCCAAGATCTCTCGTCGTCTGGAGAGACCCAGTACTTC.

A word on this clonotype: Sequence at one end of the junction differs from germline and may be a read error. The chain is built from TRBV12-3 or TRBV12-4 and TRBJ1-2; 9 nucleotides line up with TRBD1. There are 14 residues in the CDR3. Here the CDR3 reads CASTLGGQGNGYTF. The CDR3 DNA is TGTGCCAGCACTTTAGGGGGACAGGGAAACGGCTACACCTTC.

This clonotype showed up just a few times. The chain uses TRBV5-1 and TRBJ1-2; tentative D call: TRBD1 (5 bases). Trimming left V 2 bases short and J 6 bases short, with 11 bases between. Germline V CDR1 and CDR2: SGHRS, YFSETQ. The CDR3 contains 13 residues. CDR3 sequence (DNA): TGCGCCAGCAGCTTAGGGACTTTAAATGGCTACACCTTC. It translates to CASSLGTLNGYTF. The variable domain in full, completed from reference TRBV5-1 and TRBJ1-2, reads KAGVTQTPRYLIKTRGQQVTLSCSPISGHRSVSWYQQTPGQGLQFLFEYFSETQRNKGNFPGRFSGRQFSNSRSEMNVSTLELGDSALYLCASSLGTLNGYTFGSGTRLTVV.

Ten or more counts support this clonotype. V usage is TRBV5-1 and J usage is TRBJ2-5; no clear D gene. V was clipped by 2 bases and J by 5 bases, with 13 bases between them. Germline CDR1 is SGHRS and CDR2 is YFSETQ. CDR3 length: 14 amino acids. CDR3 protein: CASSLWTVRETQYF. In DNA, the CDR3 is TGCGCCAGCAGCTTATGGACGGTCCGTGAGACCCAGTACTTC.

CDR3 in DNA: TGTGCCAGCAGTTCAGACTCCTACGAGCAGTACGTC. Amino acids: CASSSDSYEQYV. The genes are TRBV28 and TRBJ2-7; D ambiguous. The V end lost 4 bases, the J end lost 0 bases, and 4 bases lay between the germline ends. The V gene's germline CDR1 is MDHEN and CDR2 SYDVKM. The CDR3 is 12 amino acids.

In its sample, this clonotype was seen a few times. The chain combines TRBV29-1 with TRBJ2-3; possibly TRBD1 for D (5 bases). Per the germline V gene, CDR1 is SQVTM and CDR2 is ANQGSEA. Between the trimmed V and J ends, which lost 3 bases and 4 bases, there was a span of 14 bases. The CDR3 covers 14 residues. CDR3 sequence reads: CSVEGIGVADTQYF. The CDR3 DNA is TGCAGCGTTGAGGGGATAGGGGTGGCAGATACGCAGTATTTT.

The chain is built from TRBV28 and TRBJ1-6; 8 bases line up with TRBD1. From germline, CDR1 is MDHEN and CDR2 SYDVKM. The CDR3 runs to 16 residues. V was clipped by 5 bases and J by 10 bases; unmatched bases: 13. The CDR3 sequence is CASSPDRQGRGSPLHF. The CDR3 DNA reads as TGTGCCAGCAGTCCCGACCGACAGGGGAGGGGGTCACCCCTCCACTTT.

The chain carries TRBV11-3 and TRBJ2-2; 7 bases line up with TRBD2. CDR1 and CDR2 from the germline V gene are SGHNT and YENEEA. Unmatched junction bases numbered 9, after V lost 4 bases and J lost 7 bases. CDR3 size: 15 residues. CDR3 amino acids: CASSSRWEGGGELFF. The CDR3 DNA reads as TGTGCCAGCAGCTCTCGATGGGAGGGCGGCGGGGAGCTGTTTTTT.

As for this clonotype: Being one base from a much bigger clone, this may be a read error. The V and J genes are TRBV5-1 and TRBJ2-7, with TRBD1 identical over 11 bases. Trimming removed 3 bases from V and 2 bases from J; junction bases left unmatched: 1. Germline V lookup: CDR1 SGHRS, CDR2 YFSETQ. The CDR3 spans 14 residues. Here the CDR3 DNA reads TGCGCCAGCAGCTGGGGACAGGGGGCCTACGAGCAGTACTTC. It encodes CASSWGQGAYEQYF.

At least ten counts were recorded for this clonotype. The chain couples TRBV12-3 or TRBV12-4 to TRBJ2-1; the match to TRBD2 covers 7 bases. CDR3 length: 16 amino acids. Germline trimming cut 4 bases from V and 9 bases from J; bases unmatched to any gene: 15. The CDR3 sequence is CASSSRLARPGGEQFF. CDR3 DNA sequence: TGTGCCAGCAGTTCTCGACTAGCCCGACCTGGGGGTGAGCAGTTCTTC.

This rearrangement joins TRBV20-1 to TRBJ2-1; 11 bases match TRBD1. The CDR3 spans 14 residues. Germline trimming cut 5 bases from V and 7 bases from J; bases unmatched to any gene: 7. The germline gives CDR1 DFQATT, CDR2 SNEGSKA (reference sequence). CDR3 residues: CSAYPGTGGNEQFF. For the CDR3, the DNA is TGCAGTGCTTACCCCGGGACAGGGGGGAATGAGCAGTTCTTC.

Only a few counts were recorded for this clonotype. One base away lies a much larger clone, so this may be a sequencing read error. This chain links TRBV12-3 or TRBV12-4 with TRBJ1-6; 9 positions match TRBD1. The CDR3 consists of 14 residues. The junction had 0 bases not matched to a gene; V was cut back by 4 bases and J by 5 bases. The CDR3, as DNA: TGTGCCAGCAGTTGGACAGGGGATAATTCACCCCTCCACTTT. Protein sequence: CASSWTGDNSPLHF.